This T cell receptor (beta chain) originates from a study of T cell clonotyping in hematopoietic cell transplantation. Study findings and constraints: Pathologically expanded recipient clonotypes increased progressively from day 30 to day 180 as diversity fell.

Produced via immunoSEQ multiplex PCR; TCRdb's table is partial and in-frame only. Here the sample spans fewer than 20,000 clones, more than 75% being singletons. As to this clone: Its antigen is currently unknown.

The V gene's germline CDR1 is MGHRA and CDR2 YSYEKL. Trimming removed 4 bases from V and 2 bases from J, with 17 bases in between. The CDR3 loop spans 16 amino acids. Sequencing used PBMCs, obtained 100 days after allogeneic stem cell transplant. V is TRBV4-1 and J is TRBJ1-2; perhaps TRBD1 as D (5 bases). The TCR originated in a male patient between 55 and 70 years old who had an allogeneic stem cell transplant from a related donor, so the T cells may come from the graft donor. Some clones in this sample may be carry-over from other donors' samples. CDR3 bases: TGCGCCAGCAGCCTCGGCCAGGGCAGGGAGAACTATGGCTACACCTTC. Amino acid sequence: CASSLGQGRENYGYTF.